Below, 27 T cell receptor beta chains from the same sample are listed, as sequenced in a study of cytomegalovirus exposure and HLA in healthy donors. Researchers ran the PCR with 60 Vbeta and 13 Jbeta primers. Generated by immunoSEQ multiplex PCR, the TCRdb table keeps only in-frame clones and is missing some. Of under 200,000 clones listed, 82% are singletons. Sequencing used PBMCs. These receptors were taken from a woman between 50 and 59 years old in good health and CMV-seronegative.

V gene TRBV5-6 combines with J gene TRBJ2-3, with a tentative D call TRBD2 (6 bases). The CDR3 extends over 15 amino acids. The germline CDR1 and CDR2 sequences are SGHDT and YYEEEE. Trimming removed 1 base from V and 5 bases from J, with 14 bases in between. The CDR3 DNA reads TGTGCCAGCAGCTTGCTTATTGGAGGGGTAGATACGCAGTATTTT. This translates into CASSLLIGGVDTQYF. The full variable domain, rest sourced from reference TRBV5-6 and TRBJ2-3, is DAGVTQSPTHLIKTRGQQVTLRCSPKSGHDTVSWYQQALGQGPQFIFQYYEEEERQRGNFPDRFSGHQFPNYSSELNVNALLLGDSALYLCASSLLIGGVDTQYFGPGTRLTVL.

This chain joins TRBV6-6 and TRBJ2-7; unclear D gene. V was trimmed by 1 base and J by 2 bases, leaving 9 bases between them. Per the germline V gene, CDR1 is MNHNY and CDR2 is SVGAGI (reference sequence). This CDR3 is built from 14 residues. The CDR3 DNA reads TGTGCCAGCAGTTACTTCGGGTCCCCCTACGAGCAGTACTTC. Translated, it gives CASSYFGSPYEQYF.

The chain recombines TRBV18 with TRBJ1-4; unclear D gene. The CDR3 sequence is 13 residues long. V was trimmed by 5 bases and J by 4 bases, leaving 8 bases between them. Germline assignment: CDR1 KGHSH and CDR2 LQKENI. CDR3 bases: TGTGCCAGCTCAAGCGAGGATAATGAAAAACTGTTTTTT. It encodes CASSSEDNEKLFF.

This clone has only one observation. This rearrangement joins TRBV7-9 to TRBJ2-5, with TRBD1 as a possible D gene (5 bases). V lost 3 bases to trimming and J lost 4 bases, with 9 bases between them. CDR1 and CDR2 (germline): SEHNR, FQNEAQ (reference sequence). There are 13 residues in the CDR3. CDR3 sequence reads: CASSFSGRETQYF. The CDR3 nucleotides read TGTGCCAGCAGCTTCTCAGGGCGAGAGACCCAGTACTTC.

Here the CDR3 DNA reads TGTGCCAGCTCACCACTCGGACAGGCTTCCGATGAAAAACTGTTTTTT. Translated, it gives CASSPLGQASDEKLFF. This chain connects TRBV18 to TRBJ1-4, with TRBD1 matching 7 bases. Per germline, CDR1 KGHSH and CDR2 LQKENI. V was pared by 1 base and J by 6 bases, with 8 bases of the junction left unmatched. The CDR3 length is 16 residues.

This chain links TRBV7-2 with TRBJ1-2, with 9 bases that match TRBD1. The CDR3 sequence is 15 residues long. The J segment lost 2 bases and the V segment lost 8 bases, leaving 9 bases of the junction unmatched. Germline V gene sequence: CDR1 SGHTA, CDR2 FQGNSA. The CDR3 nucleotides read TGTGCCAGCGCCCGACTGACAGGGGGAAACTATGGCTACACCTTC. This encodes CASARLTGGNYGYTF. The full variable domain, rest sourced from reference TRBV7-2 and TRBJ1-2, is GAGVSQSPSNKVTEKGKDVELRCDPISGHTALYWYRQSLGQGLEFLIYFQGNSAPDKSGLPSDRFSAERTGGSVSTLTIQRTQQEDSAVYLCASARLTGGNYGYTFGSGTRLTVV.

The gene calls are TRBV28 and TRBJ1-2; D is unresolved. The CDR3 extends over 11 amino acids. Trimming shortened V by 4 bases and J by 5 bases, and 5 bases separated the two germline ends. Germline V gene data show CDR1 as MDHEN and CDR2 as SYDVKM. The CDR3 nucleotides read TGTGCCAGCAGTTCCCTGTATGGCTACACCTTC. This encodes CASSSLYGYTF.

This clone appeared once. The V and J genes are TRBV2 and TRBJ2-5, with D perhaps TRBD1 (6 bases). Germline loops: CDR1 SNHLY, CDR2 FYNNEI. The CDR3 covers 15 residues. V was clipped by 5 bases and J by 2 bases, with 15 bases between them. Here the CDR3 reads CASSSILRGQETQYF. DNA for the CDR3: TGTGCCAGCAGTTCTATCCTCAGGGGTCAAGAGACCCAGTACTTC.

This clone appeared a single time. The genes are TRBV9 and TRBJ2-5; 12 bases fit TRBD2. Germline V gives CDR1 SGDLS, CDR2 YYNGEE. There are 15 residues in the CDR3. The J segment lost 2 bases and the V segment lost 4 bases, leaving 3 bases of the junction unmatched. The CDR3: CASSLTSGGQETQYF. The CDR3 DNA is TGTGCCAGCAGCTTAACTAGCGGGGGGCAAGAGACCCAGTACTTC.

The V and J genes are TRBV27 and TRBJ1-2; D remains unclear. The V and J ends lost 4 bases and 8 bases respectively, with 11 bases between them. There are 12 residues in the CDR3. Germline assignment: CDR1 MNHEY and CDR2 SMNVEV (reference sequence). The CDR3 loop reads CASSSQSGGYTF. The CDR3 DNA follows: TGTGCCAGCAGTTCCCAGTCGGGGGGCTACACCTTC.

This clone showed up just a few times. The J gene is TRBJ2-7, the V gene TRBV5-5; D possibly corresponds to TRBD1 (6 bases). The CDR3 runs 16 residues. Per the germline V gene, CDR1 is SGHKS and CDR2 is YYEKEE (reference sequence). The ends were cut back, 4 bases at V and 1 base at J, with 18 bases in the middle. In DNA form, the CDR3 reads TGTGCCAGCAGCCACTTACGGACAGTCGAGTCCTACGAGCAGTACTTC. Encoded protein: CASSHLRTVESYEQYF.

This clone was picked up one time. DNA of the CDR3: TGCGCCAGCAGCCACCCCATGGAGGGTGGATATGGCTACACCTTC. It is translated as CASSHPMEGGYGYTF. This chain uses TRBV4-3 with TRBJ1-2; D gene uncertain. Germline CDR1 LGHNA, CDR2 YSLEER. Trimming left V 3 bases short and J 5 bases short, with 16 bases between. The CDR3 has 15 residues.

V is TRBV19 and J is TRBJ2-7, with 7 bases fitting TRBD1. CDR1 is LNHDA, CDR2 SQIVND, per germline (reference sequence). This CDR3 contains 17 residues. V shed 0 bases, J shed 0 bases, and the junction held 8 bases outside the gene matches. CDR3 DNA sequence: TGTGCCAGTAGTATAGAGGGGGACAGATTTACCTCCTACGAGCAGTACTTC. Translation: CASSIEGDRFTSYEQYF.

CDR3 sequence (DNA): TGTGCCAGCAGCGATGCTAGCGGGAGGGCGGCAGATACGCAGTATTTT. It encodes CASSDASGRAADTQYF. J is TRBJ2-3 and V is TRBV9; 12 bases align to TRBD2. Trimming at V came to 3 bases and at J to 4 bases, leaving 6 bases not matched to a gene. The CDR3 spans 16 residues. The germline V gene encodes CDR1 SGDLS and CDR2 YYNGEE.

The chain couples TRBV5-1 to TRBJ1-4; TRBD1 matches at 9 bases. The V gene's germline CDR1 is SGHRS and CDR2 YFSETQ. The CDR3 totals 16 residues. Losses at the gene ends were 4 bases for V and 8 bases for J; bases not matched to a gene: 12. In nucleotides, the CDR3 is TGCGCCAGCAGCCAGGGACAGGGTATTTTCGGAGAAAAACTGTTTTTT. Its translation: CASSQGQGIFGEKLFF.

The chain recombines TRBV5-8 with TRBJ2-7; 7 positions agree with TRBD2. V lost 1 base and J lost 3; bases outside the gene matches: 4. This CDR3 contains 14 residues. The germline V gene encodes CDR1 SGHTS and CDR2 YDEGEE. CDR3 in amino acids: CASSLPGGGYEQYF. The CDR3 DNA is TGTGCCAGCAGCTTGCCGGGAGGAGGCTACGAGCAGTACTTC.

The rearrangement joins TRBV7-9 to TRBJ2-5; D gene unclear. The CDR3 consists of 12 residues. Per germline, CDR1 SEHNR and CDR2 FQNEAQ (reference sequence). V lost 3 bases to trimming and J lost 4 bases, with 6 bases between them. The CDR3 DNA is TGTGCCAGCAGCTTTTCCGGAGAGACCCAGTACTTC. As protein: CASSFSGETQYF.

In DNA form, the CDR3 reads TGCGCCAGCAGCGGTAGACAGGGAAACACTGAAGCTTTCTTT. Encoded protein: CASSGRQGNTEAFF. The chain is built from TRBV5-1 and TRBJ1-1, with TRBD1 identical over 7 bases. The CDR3 covers 14 residues. With V trimmed by 4 bases and J by 2 bases, 5 bases remained unmatched. Germline lookup yields CDR1 SGHRS and CDR2 YFSETQ.

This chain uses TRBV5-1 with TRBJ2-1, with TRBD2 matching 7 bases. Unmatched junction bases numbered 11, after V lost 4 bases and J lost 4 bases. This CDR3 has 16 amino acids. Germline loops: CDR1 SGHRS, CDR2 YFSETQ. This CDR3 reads CASSQLERGQYNEQFF. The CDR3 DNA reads TGCGCCAGCAGCCAACTAGAGCGGGGCCAATACAATGAGCAGTTCTTC.

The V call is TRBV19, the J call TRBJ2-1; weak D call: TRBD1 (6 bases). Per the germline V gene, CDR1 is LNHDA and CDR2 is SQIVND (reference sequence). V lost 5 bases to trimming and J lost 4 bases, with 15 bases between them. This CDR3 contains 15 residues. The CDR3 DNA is TGTGCCAGTAGTGGCCGGGACACCCCTTACAATGAGCAGTTCTTC. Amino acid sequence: CASSGRDTPYNEQFF.

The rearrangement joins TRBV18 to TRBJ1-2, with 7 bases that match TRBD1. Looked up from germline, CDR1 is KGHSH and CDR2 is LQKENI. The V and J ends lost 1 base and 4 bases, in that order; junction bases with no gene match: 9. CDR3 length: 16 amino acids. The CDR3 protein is CASSPLDRAEGYGYTF. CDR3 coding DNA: TGTGCCAGCTCACCACTCGACAGGGCAGAAGGCTATGGCTACACCTTC. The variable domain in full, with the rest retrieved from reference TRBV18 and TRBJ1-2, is NAGVMQNPRHLVRRRGQEARLRCSPMKGHSHVYWYRQLPEEGLKFMVYLQKENIIDESGMPKERFSAEFPKEGPSILRIQQVVRGDSAAYFCASSPLDRAEGYGYTFGSGTRLTVV.

The CDR3 nucleotides are TGTGCCAGCAGTCCCGGTGACAGGATGAACACTGAAGCTTTCTTT. Translation gives CASSPGDRMNTEAFF. The rearrangement joins TRBV28 to TRBJ1-1, with D possibly being TRBD1 (6 bases). The CDR3 runs to 15 residues. V dropped 5 bases and J dropped 0 bases, with 13 bases sitting between them. Per the germline V gene, CDR1 is MDHEN and CDR2 is SYDVKM.

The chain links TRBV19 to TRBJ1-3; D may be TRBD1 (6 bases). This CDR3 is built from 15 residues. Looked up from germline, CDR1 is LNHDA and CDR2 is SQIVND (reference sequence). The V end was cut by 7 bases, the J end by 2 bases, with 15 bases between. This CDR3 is CASMSGQRTGNTIYF. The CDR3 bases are TGTGCCAGTATGTCCGGACAGAGGACTGGAAACACCATATATTTT.

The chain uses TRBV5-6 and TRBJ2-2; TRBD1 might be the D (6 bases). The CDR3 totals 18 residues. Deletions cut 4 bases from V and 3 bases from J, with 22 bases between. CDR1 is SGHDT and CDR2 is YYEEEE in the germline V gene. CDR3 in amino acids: CASSPVGVWSGDTGELFF. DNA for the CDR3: TGTGCCAGCAGCCCGGTGGGCGTGTGGTCAGGGGACACCGGGGAGCTGTTTTTT.

This CDR3 reads CAWSVHLGGAETQYF. As DNA, the CDR3 is TGTGCCTGGAGTGTACATCTGGGAGGGGCGGAGACCCAGTACTTC. The gene calls are TRBV30 and TRBJ2-5; TRBD2 matches 7 bases. Germline V lookup: CDR1 GTSNPN, CDR2 SVGIG (reference sequence). With 0 bases clipped from V and 5 bases from J, the junction kept 9 bases outside the gene matches. This CDR3 is built from 15 residues. Based on the CDR3 plus reference TRBV30 and TRBJ2-5, the full variable domain is SQTIHQWPATLVQPVGSPLSLECTVEGTSNPNLYWYRQAAGRGLQLLFYSVGIGQISSEVPQNLSASRPQDRQFILSSKKLLLSDSGFYLCAWSVHLGGAETQYFGPGTRLLVL.

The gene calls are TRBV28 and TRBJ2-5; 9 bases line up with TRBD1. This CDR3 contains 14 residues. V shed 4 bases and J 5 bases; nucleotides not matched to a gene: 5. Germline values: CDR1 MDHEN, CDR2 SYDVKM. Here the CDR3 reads CASSSPGTGETQYF. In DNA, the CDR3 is TGTGCCAGCAGTTCACCCGGGACAGGGGAGACCCAGTACTTC.

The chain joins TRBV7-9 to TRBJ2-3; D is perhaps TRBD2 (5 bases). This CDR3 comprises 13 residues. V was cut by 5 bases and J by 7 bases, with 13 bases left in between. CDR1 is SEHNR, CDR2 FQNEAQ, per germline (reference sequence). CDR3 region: CASSKVGSYTQYF. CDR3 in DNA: TGTGCCAGCAGCAAAGTGGGGAGTTATACGCAGTATTTT.